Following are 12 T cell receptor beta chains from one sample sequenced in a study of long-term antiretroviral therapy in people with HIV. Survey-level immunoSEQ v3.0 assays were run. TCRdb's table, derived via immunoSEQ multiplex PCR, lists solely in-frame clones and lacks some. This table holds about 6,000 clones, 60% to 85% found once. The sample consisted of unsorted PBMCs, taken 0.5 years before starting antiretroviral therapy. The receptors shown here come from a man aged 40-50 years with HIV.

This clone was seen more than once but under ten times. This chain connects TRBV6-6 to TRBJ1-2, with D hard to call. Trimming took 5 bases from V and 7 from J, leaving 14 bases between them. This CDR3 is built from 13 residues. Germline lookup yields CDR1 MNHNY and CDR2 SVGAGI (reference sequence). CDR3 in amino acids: CASSPSPAGGYTF. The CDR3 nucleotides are TGTGCCAGCAGTCCCAGCCCAGCGGGTGGCTACACCTTC.

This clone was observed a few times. CDR3 loop: CASSQGADYEQYF. For the CDR3, the DNA is TGCGCCAGCAGCCAAGGGGCCGACTACGAGCAGTACTTC. The chain uses TRBV4-3 and TRBJ2-7, with unresolved D. This CDR3 contains 13 residues. V lost 1 base, J lost 3 bases, and 7 bases lay in between. Per germline, CDR1 LGHNA and CDR2 YSLEER.

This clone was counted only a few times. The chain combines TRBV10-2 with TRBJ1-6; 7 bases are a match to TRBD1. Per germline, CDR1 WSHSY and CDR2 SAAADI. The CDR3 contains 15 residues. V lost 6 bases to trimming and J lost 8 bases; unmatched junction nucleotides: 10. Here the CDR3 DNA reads TGCGCCAGCAGCACCGTCACAGGGGACGATTCACCCCTCCACTTT. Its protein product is CASSTVTGDDSPLHF.

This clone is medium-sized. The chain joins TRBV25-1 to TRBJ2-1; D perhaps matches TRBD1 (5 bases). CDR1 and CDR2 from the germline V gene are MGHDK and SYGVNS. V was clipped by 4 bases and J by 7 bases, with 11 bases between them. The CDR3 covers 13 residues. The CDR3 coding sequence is TGTGCCAGCAGTGTCCCAGGGCCAAATGAGCAGTTCTTC. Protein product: CASSVPGPNEQFF.

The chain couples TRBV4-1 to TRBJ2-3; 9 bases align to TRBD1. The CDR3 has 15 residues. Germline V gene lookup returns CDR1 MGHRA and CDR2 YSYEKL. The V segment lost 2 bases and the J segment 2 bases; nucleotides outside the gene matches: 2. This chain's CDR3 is CASSQRTGDTDTQYF. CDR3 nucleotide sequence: TGCGCCAGCAGCCAAAGGACAGGGGACACAGATACGCAGTATTTT.

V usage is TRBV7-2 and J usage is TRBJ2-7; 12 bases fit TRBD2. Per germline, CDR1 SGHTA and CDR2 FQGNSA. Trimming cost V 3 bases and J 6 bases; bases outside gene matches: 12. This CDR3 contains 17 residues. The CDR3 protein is CASSFRPSSGGALEQYF. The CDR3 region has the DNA TGTGCCAGCAGCTTCCGCCCCTCTAGCGGGGGGGCACTCGAGCAGTACTTC.

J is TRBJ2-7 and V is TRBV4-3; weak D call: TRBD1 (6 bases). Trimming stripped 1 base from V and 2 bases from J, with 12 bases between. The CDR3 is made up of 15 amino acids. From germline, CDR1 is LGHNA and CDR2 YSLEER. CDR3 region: CASSQAFQGTYEQYF. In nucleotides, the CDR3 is TGCGCCAGCAGCCAAGCGTTTCAGGGGACCTACGAGCAGTACTTC.

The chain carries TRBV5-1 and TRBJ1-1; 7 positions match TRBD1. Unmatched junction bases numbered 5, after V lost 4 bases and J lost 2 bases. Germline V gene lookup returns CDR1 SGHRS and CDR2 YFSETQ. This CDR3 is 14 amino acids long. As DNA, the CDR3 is TGCGCCAGCAGCGCCCAGGGGGGAAACACTGAAGCTTTCTTT. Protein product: CASSAQGGNTEAFF.

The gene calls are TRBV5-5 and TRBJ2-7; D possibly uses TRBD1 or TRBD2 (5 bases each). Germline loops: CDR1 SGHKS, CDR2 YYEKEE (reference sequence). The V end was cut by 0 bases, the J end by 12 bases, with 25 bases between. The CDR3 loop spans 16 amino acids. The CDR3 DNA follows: TGTGCCAGCAGCTTGGCGAGCGGTTCTCATCTTGTTGGGGGGTACTTC. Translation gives CASSLASGSHLVGGYF.

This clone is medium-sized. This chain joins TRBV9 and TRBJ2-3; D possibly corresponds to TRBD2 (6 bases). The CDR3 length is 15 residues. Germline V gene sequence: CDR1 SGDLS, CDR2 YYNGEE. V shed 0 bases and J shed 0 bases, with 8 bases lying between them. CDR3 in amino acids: CASSVGGVSTDTQYF. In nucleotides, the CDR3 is TGTGCCAGCAGCGTAGGCGGGGTTAGCACAGATACGCAGTATTTT.

DNA of the CDR3: TGTGCCAGTAGGGCAGGCCATGGCTACACCTTC. The encoded protein is CASRAGHGYTF. The V gene is TRBV19, the J gene TRBJ1-2, with unresolved D. Germline loops: CDR1 LNHDA, CDR2 SQIVND (reference sequence). This CDR3 contains 11 residues. The V end was cut by 6 bases, the J end by 6 bases, with 8 bases between.

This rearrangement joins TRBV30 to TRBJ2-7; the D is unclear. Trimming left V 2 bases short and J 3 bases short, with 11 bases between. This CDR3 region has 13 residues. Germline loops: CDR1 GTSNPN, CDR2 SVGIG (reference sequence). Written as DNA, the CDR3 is TGTGCCTGGAGTTTCGGGCTAGACTACGAGCAGTACTTC. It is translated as CAWSFGLDYEQYF.